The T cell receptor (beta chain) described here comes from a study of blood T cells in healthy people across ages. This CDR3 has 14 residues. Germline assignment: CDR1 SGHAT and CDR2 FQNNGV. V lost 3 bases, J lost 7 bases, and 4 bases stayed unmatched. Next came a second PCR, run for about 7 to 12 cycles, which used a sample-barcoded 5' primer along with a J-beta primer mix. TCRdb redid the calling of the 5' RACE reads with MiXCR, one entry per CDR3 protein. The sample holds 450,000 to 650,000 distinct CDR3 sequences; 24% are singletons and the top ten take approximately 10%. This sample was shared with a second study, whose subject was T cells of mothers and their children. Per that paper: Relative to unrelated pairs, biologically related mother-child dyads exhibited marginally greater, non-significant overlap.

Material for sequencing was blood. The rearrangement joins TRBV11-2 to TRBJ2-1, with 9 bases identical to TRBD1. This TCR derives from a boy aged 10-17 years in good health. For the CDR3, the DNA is TGTGCCAGCAGCTTCACCGGGACAGGGAATGAGCAGTTCTTC. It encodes CASSFTGTGNEQFF.